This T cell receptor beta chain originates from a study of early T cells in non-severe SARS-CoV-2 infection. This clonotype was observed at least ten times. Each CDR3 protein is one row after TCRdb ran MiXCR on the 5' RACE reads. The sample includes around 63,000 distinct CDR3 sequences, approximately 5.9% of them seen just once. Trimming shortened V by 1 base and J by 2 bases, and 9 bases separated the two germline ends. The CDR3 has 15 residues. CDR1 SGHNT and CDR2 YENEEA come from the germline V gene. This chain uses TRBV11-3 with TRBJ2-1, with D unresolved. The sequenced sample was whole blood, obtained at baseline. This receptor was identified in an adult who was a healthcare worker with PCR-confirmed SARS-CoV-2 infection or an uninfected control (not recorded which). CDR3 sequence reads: CASSLGGSTYNEQFF. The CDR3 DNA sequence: TGTGCCAGCAGCTTAGGTGGAAGCACCTACAATGAGCAGTTCTTC.